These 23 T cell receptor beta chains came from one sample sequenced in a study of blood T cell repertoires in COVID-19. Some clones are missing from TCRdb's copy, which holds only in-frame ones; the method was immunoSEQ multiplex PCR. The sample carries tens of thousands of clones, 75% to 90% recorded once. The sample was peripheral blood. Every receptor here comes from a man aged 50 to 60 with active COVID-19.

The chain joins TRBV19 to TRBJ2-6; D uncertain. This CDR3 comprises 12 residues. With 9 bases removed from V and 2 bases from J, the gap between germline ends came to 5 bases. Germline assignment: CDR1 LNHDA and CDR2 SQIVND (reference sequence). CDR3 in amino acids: CASNTGANVLTF. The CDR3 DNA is TGTGCCAGCAACACTGGGGCCAACGTCCTGACTTTC.

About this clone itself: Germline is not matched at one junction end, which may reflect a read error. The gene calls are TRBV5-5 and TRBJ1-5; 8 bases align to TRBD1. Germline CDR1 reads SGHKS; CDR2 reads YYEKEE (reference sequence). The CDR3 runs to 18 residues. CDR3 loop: CASSLGPGQAILDQSQHF. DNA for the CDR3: TGTGCCAGCAGCTTGGGGCCGGGACAGGCTATACTGGATCAGTCCCAGCATTTT. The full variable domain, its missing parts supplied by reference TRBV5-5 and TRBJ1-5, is DAGVTQSPTHLIKTRGQQVTLRCSPISGHKSVSWYQQVLGQGPQFIFQYYEKEERGRGNFPDRFSARQFPNYSSELNVNALLLGDSALYLCASSLGPGQAILDQSQHFGDGTRLSIL.

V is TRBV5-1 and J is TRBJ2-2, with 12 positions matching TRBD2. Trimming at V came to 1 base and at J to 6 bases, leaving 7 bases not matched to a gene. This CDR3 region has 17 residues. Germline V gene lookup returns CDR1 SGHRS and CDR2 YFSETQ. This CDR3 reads CASSLSPGLAGAGELFF. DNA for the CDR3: TGCGCCAGCAGCTTGTCACCGGGACTAGCGGGTGCCGGGGAGCTGTTTTTT.

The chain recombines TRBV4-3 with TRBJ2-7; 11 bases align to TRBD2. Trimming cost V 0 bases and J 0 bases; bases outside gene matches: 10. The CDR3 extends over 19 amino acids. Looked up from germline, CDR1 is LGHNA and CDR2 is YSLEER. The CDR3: CASSQDPPATSGASYEQYF. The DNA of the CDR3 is TGCGCCAGCAGCCAAGATCCCCCAGCGACTAGCGGGGCCTCCTACGAGCAGTACTTC.

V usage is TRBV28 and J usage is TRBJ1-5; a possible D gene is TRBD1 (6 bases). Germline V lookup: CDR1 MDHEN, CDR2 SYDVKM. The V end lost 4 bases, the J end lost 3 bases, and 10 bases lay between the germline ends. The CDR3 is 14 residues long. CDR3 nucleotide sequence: TGTGCCAGCAGTTCCGGGACAACCAATCAGCCCCAGCATTTT. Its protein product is CASSSGTTNQPQHF.

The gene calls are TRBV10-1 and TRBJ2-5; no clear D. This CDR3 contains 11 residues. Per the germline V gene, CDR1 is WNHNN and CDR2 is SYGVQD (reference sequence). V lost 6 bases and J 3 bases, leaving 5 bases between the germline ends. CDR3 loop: CASRQKETQYF. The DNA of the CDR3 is TGCGCCAGCAGACAAAAAGAGACCCAGTACTTC.

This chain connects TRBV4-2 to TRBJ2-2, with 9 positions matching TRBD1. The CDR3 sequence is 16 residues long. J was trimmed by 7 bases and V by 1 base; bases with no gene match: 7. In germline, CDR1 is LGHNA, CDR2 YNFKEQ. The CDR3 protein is CASSQAPGQGNGELFF. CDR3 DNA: TGTGCCAGCAGCCAAGCCCCGGGACAGGGAAACGGGGAGCTGTTTTTT.

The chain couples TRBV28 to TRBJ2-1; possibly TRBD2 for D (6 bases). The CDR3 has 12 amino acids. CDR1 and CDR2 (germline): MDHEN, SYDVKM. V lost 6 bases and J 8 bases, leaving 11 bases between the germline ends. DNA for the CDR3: TGTGCCAGCAGCCGGAGGGCCCATGAGCAGTTCTTC. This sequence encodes CASSRRAHEQFF.

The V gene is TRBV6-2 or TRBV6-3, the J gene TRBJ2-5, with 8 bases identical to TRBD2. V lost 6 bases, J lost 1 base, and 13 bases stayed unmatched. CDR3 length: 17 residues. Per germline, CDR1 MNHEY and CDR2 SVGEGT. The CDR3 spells CASSPYGTRGGQETQYF. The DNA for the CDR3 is TGTGCCAGCAGCCCTTATGGAACTCGGGGGGGCCAAGAGACCCAGTACTTC.

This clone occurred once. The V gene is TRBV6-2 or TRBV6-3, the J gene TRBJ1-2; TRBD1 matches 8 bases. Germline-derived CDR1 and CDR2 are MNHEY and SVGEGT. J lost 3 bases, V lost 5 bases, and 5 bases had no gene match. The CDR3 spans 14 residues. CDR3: CASSPDRAYYGYTF. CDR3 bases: TGTGCCAGCAGTCCGGACAGGGCCTACTATGGCTACACCTTC.

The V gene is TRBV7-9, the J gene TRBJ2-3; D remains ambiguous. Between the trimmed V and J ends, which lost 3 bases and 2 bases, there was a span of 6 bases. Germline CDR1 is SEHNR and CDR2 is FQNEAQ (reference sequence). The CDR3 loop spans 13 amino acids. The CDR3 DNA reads TGTGCCAGCAGCTTTCCCGTCACAGATACGCAGTATTTT. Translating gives CASSFPVTDTQYF.

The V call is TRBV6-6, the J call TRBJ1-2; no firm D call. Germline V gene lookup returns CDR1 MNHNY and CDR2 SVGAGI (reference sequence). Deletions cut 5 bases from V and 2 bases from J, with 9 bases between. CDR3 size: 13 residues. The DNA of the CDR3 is TGTGCCAGCAGTCCGGGGTACAACTATGGCTACACCTTC. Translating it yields CASSPGYNYGYTF.

The CDR3 here is CASSGVGQPQHF. As DNA, the CDR3 is TGTGCCAGCTCAGGGGTTGGTCAGCCCCAGCATTTT. The genes are TRBV12-3 or TRBV12-4 and TRBJ1-5, with a tentative D call TRBD1 (6 bases). The V end lost 8 bases, the J end lost 6 bases, and 11 bases lay between the germline ends. The CDR3 sequence is 12 residues long.

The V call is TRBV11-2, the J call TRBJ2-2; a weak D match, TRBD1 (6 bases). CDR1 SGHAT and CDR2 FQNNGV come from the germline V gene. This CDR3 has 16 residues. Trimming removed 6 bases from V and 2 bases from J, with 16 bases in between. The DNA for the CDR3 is TGTGCCAGCAGTTACTTTACAGGGTCTAACACCGGGGAGCTGTTTTTT. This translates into CASSYFTGSNTGELFF.

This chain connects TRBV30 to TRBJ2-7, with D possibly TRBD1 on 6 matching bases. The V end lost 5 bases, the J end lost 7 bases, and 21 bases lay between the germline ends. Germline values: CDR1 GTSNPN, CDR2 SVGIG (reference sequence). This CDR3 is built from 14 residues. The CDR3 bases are TGTGCCTGGTTTGACAGGCTCTACCCGGGGGAGCAGTACTTC. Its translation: CAWFDRLYPGEQYF.

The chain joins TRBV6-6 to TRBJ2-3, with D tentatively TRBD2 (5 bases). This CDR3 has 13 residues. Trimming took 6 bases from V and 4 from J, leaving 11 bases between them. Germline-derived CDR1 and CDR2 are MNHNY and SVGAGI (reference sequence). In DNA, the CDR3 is TGTGCCAGCAGGTACGGACTTGCAGATACGCAGTATTTT. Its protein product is CASRYGLADTQYF.

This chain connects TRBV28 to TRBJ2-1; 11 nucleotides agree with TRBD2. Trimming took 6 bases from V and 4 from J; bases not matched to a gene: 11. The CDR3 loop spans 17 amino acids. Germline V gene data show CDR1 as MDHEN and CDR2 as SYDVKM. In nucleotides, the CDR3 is TGTGCCAGCAGACCCACTAGCGGGAGAGGGATGTACAATGAGCAGTTCTTC. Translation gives CASRPTSGRGMYNEQFF.

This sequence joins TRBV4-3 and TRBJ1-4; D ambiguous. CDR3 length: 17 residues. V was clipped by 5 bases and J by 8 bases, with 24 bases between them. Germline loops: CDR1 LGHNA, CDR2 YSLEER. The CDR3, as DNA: TGCGCCAGCAGCTCAGAGCTCGGTAGTTCACGGGGAGAAAAACTGTTTTTT. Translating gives CASSSELGSSRGEKLFF.

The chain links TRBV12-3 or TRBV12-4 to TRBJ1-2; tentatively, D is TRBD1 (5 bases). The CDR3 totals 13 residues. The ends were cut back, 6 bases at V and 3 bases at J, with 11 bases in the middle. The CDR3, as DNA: TGTGCCAGCAGGGCGGGACTCGACTATGGCTACACCTTC. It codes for CASRAGLDYGYTF.

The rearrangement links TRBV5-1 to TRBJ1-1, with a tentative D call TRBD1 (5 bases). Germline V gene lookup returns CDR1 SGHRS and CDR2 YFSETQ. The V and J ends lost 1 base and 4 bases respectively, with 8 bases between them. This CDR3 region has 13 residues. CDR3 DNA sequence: TGCGCCAGCAGCTTGAACAGGCCCACTGAAGCTTTCTTT. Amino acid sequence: CASSLNRPTEAFF.

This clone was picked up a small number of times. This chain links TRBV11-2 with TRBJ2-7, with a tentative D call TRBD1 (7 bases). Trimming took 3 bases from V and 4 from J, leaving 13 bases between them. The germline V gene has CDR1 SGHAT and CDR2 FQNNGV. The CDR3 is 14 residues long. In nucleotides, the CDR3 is TGTGCCAGCAGCTTGGCCAGGGGGGCGTACGAGCAGTACTTC. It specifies CASSLARGAYEQYF.

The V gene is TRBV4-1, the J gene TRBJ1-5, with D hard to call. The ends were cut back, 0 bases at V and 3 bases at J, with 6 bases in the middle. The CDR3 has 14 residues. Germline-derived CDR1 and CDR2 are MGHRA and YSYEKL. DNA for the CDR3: TGCGCCAGCAGCCAAGAGGAGTTCAATCAGCCCCAGCATTTT. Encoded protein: CASSQEEFNQPQHF.

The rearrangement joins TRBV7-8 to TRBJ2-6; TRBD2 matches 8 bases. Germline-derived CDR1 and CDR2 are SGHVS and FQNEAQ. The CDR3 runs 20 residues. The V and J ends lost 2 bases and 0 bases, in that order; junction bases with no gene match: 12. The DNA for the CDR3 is TGTGCCAGCAGCTTACCCCGGGAGGGCAATATCGACTCTGGGGCCAACGTCCTGACTTTC. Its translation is CASSLPREGNIDSGANVLTF.